Listed here are 17 T cell receptor beta chains from one sample, sequenced in a study of T cell clusters in autoimmune cytopenias. One tube held mixed TRB-A and TRB-B primer pools for touch-down PCR. TCRdb re-called the multiplex PCR reads, yielding one record per CDR3 amino acid sequence without DNA. The sample totals about 15,000 distinct CDR3 sequences. Each sample's input was around 250 ng genomic DNA, 35,000 to 40,000 genome equivalents. The sequencing sample was made of peripheral blood. Source of these receptors: a human donor with an autoimmune cytopenia or autoimmune hepatitis (not recorded which).

This rearrangement joins TRBV19 to TRBJ2-7. This CDR3 is 14 amino acids long. From germline, CDR1 is LNHDA and CDR2 SQIVND (reference sequence). The CDR3 region is CASSIDPIASEQYF. Variable domain in full (rest from reference TRBV19 and TRBJ2-7): DGGITQSPKYLFRKEGQNVTLSCEQNLNHDAMYWYRQDPGQGLRLIYYSQIVNDFQKGDIAEGYSVSREKKESFPLTVTSAQKNPTAFYLCASSIDPIASEQYFGPGTRLTVT.

CDR3 sequence: CASSGSGETQYF. The chain joins TRBV6-5 to TRBJ2-5; as DNA is missing, the TRBD2 call by TCRdb cannot be tested. Germline CDR1 and CDR2: MNHEY and SVGAGI. The CDR3 is 12 residues long.

The chain combines TRBV27 with TRBJ2-1; TCRdb's D gene call, TRBD2, goes unchecked for lack of DNA. The CDR3 totals 16 residues. Germline loops: CDR1 MNHEY, CDR2 SMNVEV (reference sequence). The CDR3 here is CASSFLAGGAYNEQFF.

The chain couples TRBV18 to TRBJ1-6. Germline CDR1 is KGHSH and CDR2 is LQKENI. This CDR3 has 12 residues. The CDR3 protein is CASSPDNSPLHF.

The chain combines TRBV12-3 or TRBV12-4 with TRBJ2-3; TCRdb's D gene call, TRBD2, goes unchecked for lack of DNA. This CDR3 region has 13 residues. The CDR3 region is CASSLLVADTQYF.

The V and J genes are TRBV27 and TRBJ2-3. The CDR3 is 15 residues long. CDR1 is MNHEY and CDR2 is SMNVEV in the germline V gene (reference sequence). CDR3 sequence reads: CASSFQEVGTDTQYF.

The genes are TRBV6-5 and TRBJ2-3; TCRdb designates TRBD2, a call that cannot be tested without DNA. Germline CDR1 and CDR2: MNHEY and SVGAGI. This CDR3 contains 14 residues. The CDR3 sequence: CASRTSAGTDTQYF.

This chain uses TRBV24-1 with TRBJ2-1; TCRdb gives TRBD2 as the D gene, but with no DNA this cannot be confirmed. The CDR3 consists of 16 residues. Germline loops: CDR1 KGHDR, CDR2 SFDVKD. The CDR3 spells CATSDPTSGPWDEQFF.

The gene calls are TRBV6-6 and TRBJ2-1; absent DNA, TCRdb's TRBD1 call cannot be checked. The CDR3 totals 13 residues. Per the germline V gene, CDR1 is MNHNY and CDR2 is SVGAGI (reference sequence). This CDR3 reads CASTTGGSYEQYF.

The chain is built from TRBV19 and TRBJ2-7; TCRdb reports TRBD2, a call that lacks DNA to check it against. This CDR3 is built from 15 residues. Germline CDR1 reads LNHDA; CDR2 reads SQIVND (reference sequence). The CDR3: CASSQAGGPPGEQYF. The full variable domain, completed using reference TRBV19 and TRBJ2-7, is DGGITQSPKYLFRKEGQNVTLSCEQNLNHDAMYWYRQDPGQGLRLIYYSQIVNDFQKGDIAEGYSVSREKKESFPLTVTSAQKNPTAFYLCASSQAGGPPGEQYFGPGTRLTVT.

V gene TRBV20-1 combines with J gene TRBJ1-4. This CDR3 is 12 amino acids long. CDR1 DFQATT and CDR2 SNEGSKA come from the germline V gene (reference sequence). The CDR3 sequence: CSASVAREKLFF.

The chain has TRBV19 and TRBJ2-7; the D call of TRBD1 rests on TCRdb alone, since no DNA is present to check it. The CDR3 runs 15 residues. The V gene's germline CDR1 is LNHDA and CDR2 SQIVND (reference sequence). The CDR3 protein is CASSTRLESSYEQYF.

The chain combines TRBV27 with TRBJ1-1. The CDR3 has 13 amino acids. Germline V gene data show CDR1 as MNHEY and CDR2 as SMNVEV (reference sequence). CDR3 region: CASRRLGNTEAFF.

Frequency places this clonotype as medium-sized (0.01 to 0.1%). This chain links TRBV19 with TRBJ2-2. This CDR3 has 13 residues. CDR1 and CDR2 from the germline V gene are LNHDA and SQIVND (reference sequence). The CDR3 sequence: CASSMLGTGELFF. Using reference TRBV19 and TRBJ2-2 for the parts outside the CDR3, the full variable domain is DGGITQSPKYLFRKEGQNVTLSCEQNLNHDAMYWYRQDPGQGLRLIYYSQIVNDFQKGDIAEGYSVSREKKESFPLTVTSAQKNPTAFYLCASSMLGTGELFFGEGSRLTVL.

V is TRBV11-2 and J is TRBJ1-2; the D call from TCRdb, TRBD1, cannot be confirmed without DNA. The CDR3 has 13 amino acids. Per the germline V gene, CDR1 is SGHAT and CDR2 is FQNNGV. The CDR3 reads CASSSLGPLGYTF.

According to its frequency, this clonotype is medium-sized (0.01 to 0.1%). This chain connects TRBV11-1 to TRBJ2-2; the TCRdb call, TRBD2, lacks DNA for checking. Germline CDR1 is SGHAT and CDR2 is FQDESV (reference sequence). The CDR3 runs 17 residues. CDR3 protein: CASSSLAGVGYTGELFF. The full variable domain, in which reference TRBV11-1 and TRBJ2-2 provide the parts outside the CDR3, is EAEVAQSPRYKITEKSQAVAFWCDPISGHATLYWYRQILGQGPELLVQFQDESVVDDSQLPKDRFSAERLKGVDSTLKIQPAELGDSAMYLCASSSLAGVGYTGELFFGEGSRLTVL.

The V call is TRBV12-3 or TRBV12-4, the J call TRBJ1-2; the TRBD1 assignment by TCRdb is unverifiable without DNA. The CDR3 totals 13 residues. CDR3 region: CASSPQGPYGYTF.